The 21 T cell receptor beta chains listed next were all sequenced from one sample in a study of T cell repertoires in cytomegalovirus infection. In TCRdb, the reads were re-called with MiXCR into one record per CDR3 protein. The table lists 550,000 to 700,000 distinct CDR3 sequences, about 40% of them singletons, with around 48% in the top ten. These receptors' antigens are unknown. The material was cultured PBMCs, obtained from culture after CMV antigen stimulation. Every receptor here comes from a human donor in good health (CMV status not recorded). Some clones in this sample may be carry-over from other donors' samples.

The rearrangement uses TRBV18 and TRBJ2-3; 8 nucleotides line up with TRBD2. V lost 2 bases, J lost 0 bases, and 1 base stayed unmatched. Germline CDR1 KGHSH, CDR2 LQKENI. The CDR3 covers 15 residues. DNA for the CDR3: TGTGCCAGCTCACCAATAGCGGGGAGCACAGATACGCAGTATTTT. The encoded protein is CASSPIAGSTDTQYF.

J is TRBJ2-1 and V is TRBV7-9; no firm D call. V lost 5 bases and J lost 7, with 9 bases in between. This CDR3 spans 12 amino acids. CDR1 is SEHNR and CDR2 is FQNEAQ in the germline V gene (reference sequence). The CDR3 is CASSRLMNEQFF. CDR3 nucleotides: TGTGCCAGCAGCCGCCTTATGAATGAGCAGTTCTTC.

This clonotype was seen a handful of times. The gene calls are TRBV7-9 and TRBJ2-3; D is undetermined. The ends were cut back, 4 bases at V and 6 bases at J, with 14 bases in the middle. Per the germline V gene, CDR1 is SEHNR and CDR2 is FQNEAQ (reference sequence). The CDR3 contains 14 residues. The CDR3 region has the DNA TGTGCCAGCAGCTCATCACTAACCCCCGATACGCAGTATTTT. Encoded protein: CASSSSLTPDTQYF.

This clonotype has at least ten counts. This chain links TRBV5-1 with TRBJ2-1; D gene ambiguous. The CDR3 sequence is 15 residues long. V lost 2 bases to trimming and J lost 0 bases, with 9 bases between them. Germline-derived CDR1 and CDR2 are SGHRS and YFSETQ. The CDR3 region is CASSLSQTSYNEQFF. DNA of the CDR3: TGCGCCAGCAGCTTATCCCAGACCTCCTACAATGAGCAGTTCTTC.

The chain links TRBV6-5 to TRBJ1-2; 7 nucleotides agree with TRBD1. CDR1 is MNHEY and CDR2 is SVGAGI in the germline V gene. The length of the CDR3 is 14 residues. The V and J ends lost 8 bases and 5 bases, in that order; junction bases with no gene match: 11. Written as DNA, the CDR3 is TGTGCCAGCGGCCCTCGACAGGGAATTTATGGCTACACCTTC. It specifies CASGPRQGIYGYTF.

The gene calls are TRBV7-9 and TRBJ2-5; 7 bases map to TRBD1. The CDR3 has 16 residues. CDR1 is SEHNR and CDR2 is FQNEAQ in the germline V gene (reference sequence). After removal of 2 bases from V and 1 base from J, the junction contained 7 bases not matched to a gene. The CDR3, as DNA: TGTGCCAGCAGCTTAACGTCGACAGGGCTCCAAGAGACCCAGTACTTC. It is translated as CASSLTSTGLQETQYF.

This clonotype was found a few times. This chain uses TRBV7-9 with TRBJ2-7, with D unclear. Germline lookup yields CDR1 SEHNR and CDR2 FQNEAQ (reference sequence). The CDR3 is made up of 17 amino acids. With 4 bases removed from V and 3 bases from J, the gap between germline ends came to 22 bases. The DNA of the CDR3 is TGTGCCAGCAGCTCAAGGTACGCCCATCCAGCGCTCTACGAGCAGTACTTC. It codes for CASSSRYAHPALYEQYF.

This clonotype has a single count. V and J are TRBV12-3 or TRBV12-4 and TRBJ2-1; D tentatively fits TRBD1 or TRBD2 (5 bases each). Trimming left V 4 bases short and J 9 bases short, with 19 bases between. The CDR3 runs to 15 residues. CDR3 sequence reads: CASSSSGTPQGEQFF. The CDR3 DNA sequence: TGTGCCAGCAGTTCTTCCGGGACGCCCCAGGGTGAGCAGTTCTTC.

This clonotype was recorded a few times. The chain combines TRBV11-1 with TRBJ2-1; TRBD1 is a possible D gene (5 bases). The V gene lost 3 bases and the J gene lost 0 bases, with 9 bases spanning the gap. Germline-derived CDR1 and CDR2 are SGHAT and FQDESV (reference sequence). The CDR3 length is 15 residues. CDR3 in DNA: TGTGCCAGCAGCTTCAGGGTAATCTCCTACAATGAGCAGTTCTTC. Translated, it gives CASSFRVISYNEQFF.

The chain recombines TRBV7-6 with TRBJ2-7; TRBD1 matches at 8 bases. CDR1 SGHVS and CDR2 FNYEAQ come from the germline V gene. J gave up 4 bases and V 3 bases, and 5 bases lay outside the gene matches. CDR3 size: 14 residues. The DNA of the CDR3 is TGTGCCAGCAGCTTCCAGGGGGCAGGGTACGAGCAGTACTTC. Translated: CASSFQGAGYEQYF.

The genes are TRBV6-5 and TRBJ2-7, with unresolved D. Germline loops: CDR1 MNHEY, CDR2 SVGAGI. V lost 8 bases and J lost 0, with 14 bases in between. The CDR3 length is 14 residues. For the CDR3, the DNA is TGTGCCAGCCGGACGGTGAGGAGCTCCTACGAGCAGTACTTC. Amino acids: CASRTVRSSYEQYF.

The V and J genes are TRBV7-6 and TRBJ2-6; 9 nucleotides match TRBD1. This CDR3 has 19 amino acids. Germline V gene sequence: CDR1 SGHVS, CDR2 FNYEAQ. With V trimmed by 1 base and J by 0 bases, 7 bases remained unmatched. The CDR3 reads CASSLGVGQGSSGANVLTF. CDR3 sequence (DNA): TGTGCCAGCAGCTTAGGGGTTGGACAGGGGAGCTCTGGGGCCAACGTCCTGACTTTC.

This clonotype has just a few counts. The V and J genes are TRBV7-6 and TRBJ1-5, with unresolved D. Germline CDR1 is SGHVS and CDR2 is FNYEAQ. Trimming took 2 bases from V and 0 from J, leaving 5 bases between them. The CDR3 runs 14 residues. This chain's CDR3 is CASSLLDSNQPQHF. Written as DNA, the CDR3 is TGTGCCAGCAGCTTATTGGATAGCAATCAGCCCCAGCATTTT. Combining the CDR3 with reference TRBV7-6 and TRBJ1-5 gives the whole variable domain GAGVSQSPRYKVTKRGQDVALRCDPISGHVSLYWYRQALGQGPEFLTYFNYEAQQDKSGLPNDRFSAERPEGSISTLTIQRTEQRDSAMYRCASSLLDSNQPQHFGDGTRLSIL.

In nucleotides, the CDR3 is TGTGCCAGCAGCCCCGGGAGGGCAGATACGCAGTATTTT. Translating it yields CASSPGRADTQYF. This rearrangement joins TRBV7-2 to TRBJ2-3; 8 bases agree with TRBD2. Trimming took 5 bases from V and 4 from J; bases not matched to a gene: 2. There are 13 residues in the CDR3. CDR1 and CDR2 from the germline V gene are SGHTA and FQGNSA.

There are a few counts of this clonotype. V usage is TRBV7-9 and J usage is TRBJ1-2, with 9 nucleotides matching TRBD1. CDR3 length: 13 amino acids. Germline V gene sequence: CDR1 SEHNR, CDR2 FQNEAQ (reference sequence). Unmatched junction bases numbered 6, after V lost 5 bases and J lost 8 bases. The CDR3 spells CASSTWTGEGYTF. The CDR3 coding sequence is TGTGCCAGCAGCACCTGGACAGGGGAAGGCTACACCTTC.

This chain links TRBV5-6 with TRBJ2-6, with 8 bases lining up with TRBD1. This CDR3 region has 17 residues. Per the germline V gene, CDR1 is SGHDT and CDR2 is YYEEEE. V lost 4 bases to trimming and J lost 2 bases; unmatched junction nucleotides: 8. DNA for the CDR3: TGTGCCAGCAGCCCAACTCCCAGGGGGCCTGGGGCCAACGTCCTGACTTTC. Amino acids: CASSPTPRGPGANVLTF. The full variable domain, rest sourced from reference TRBV5-6 and TRBJ2-6, is DAGVTQSPTHLIKTRGQQVTLRCSPKSGHDTVSWYQQALGQGPQFIFQYYEEEERQRGNFPDRFSGHQFPNYSSELNVNALLLGDSALYLCASSPTPRGPGANVLTFGAGSRLTVL.

The chain links TRBV5-6 to TRBJ1-1, with 7 bases matching TRBD1. J gave up 9 bases and V 4 bases, and 6 bases lay outside the gene matches. The CDR3 is 12 amino acids. CDR1 SGHDT and CDR2 YYEEEE come from the germline V gene. The CDR3 sequence: CASSTGQRKAFF. The DNA of the CDR3 is TGTGCCAGCAGCACGGGACAGCGAAAAGCTTTCTTT.

The genes are TRBV4-1 and TRBJ2-4, with unresolved D. CDR1 and CDR2 from the germline V gene are MGHRA and YSYEKL. The V end was cut by 5 bases, the J end by 3 bases, with 20 bases between. The CDR3 extends over 17 amino acids. DNA of the CDR3: TGCGCCAGCAGCTCCCCGCTGTTGGCTTTGGACAAAAACATTCAGTACTTC. This gives the protein CASSSPLLALDKNIQYF.

V is TRBV7-8 and J is TRBJ1-1; D perhaps matches TRBD1 (6 bases). The CDR3 has 16 residues. Trimming pared 1 base from V and 0 bases from J, leaving 12 bases between. CDR1 SGHVS and CDR2 FQNEAQ come from the germline V gene. CDR3 protein: CASSLDQDSMNTEAFF. CDR3 coding DNA: TGTGCCAGCAGCTTAGATCAGGACAGTATGAACACTGAAGCTTTCTTT.

This clonotype appeared a few times. V is TRBV29-1 and J is TRBJ2-5; 12 bases align to TRBD2. CDR3 size: 17 residues. J was trimmed by 5 bases and V by 6 bases; bases with no gene match: 16. CDR1 is SQVTM and CDR2 is ANQGSEA in the germline V gene. For the CDR3, the DNA is TGCAGCGTCGACCCGGGGAAACTAGCGGGGGGCCTGGAGACCCAGTACTTC. Residues: CSVDPGKLAGGLETQYF.

In this sample, this clonotype turned up a few times. The chain combines TRBV19 with TRBJ1-4; D is uncertain. The V end lost 5 bases, the J end lost 6 bases, and 10 bases lay between the germline ends. The V gene's germline CDR1 is LNHDA and CDR2 SQIVND (reference sequence). CDR3 length: 13 amino acids. The CDR3 sequence is CASSLARYEKLFF. CDR3 bases: TGTGCCAGTAGTTTGGCCCGATATGAAAAACTGTTTTTT.